A selection of T cell receptor beta chains follows, all from one sample in a study of blood T cells in healthy people across ages. Each CDR3 protein is one row after TCRdb ran MiXCR on the 5' RACE reads. The sample holds over 1,500,000 distinct CDR3 sequences, more than 35% seen once. The sequenced sample consisted of blood. These receptors were taken from a human donor in good health. Both conserved end residues are part of each CDR3. The D gene is left open where the match is weak. Rows give clone size only sometimes, using once, few, many, or a class for an expanded clone.

d_call: NA
clone_size: few
j_call: TRBJ2-3
v_call: TRBV12-3/TRBV12-4
cdr3_aa: CASSLSPDLGDTQYF
cdr3_nt: TGTGCCAGCAGTTTATCCCCGGACCTTGGGGATACGCAGTATTTT

d_call: NA
clone_size: NA
j_call: TRBJ2-1
v_call: TRBV5-6
cdr3_aa: CASSLGGGRSVINEQFF
cdr3_nt: TGTGCCAGCAGCTTGGGTGGGGGTAGGTCTGTGATCAATGAGCAGTTCTTC

d_call: TRBD2
clone_size: NA
j_call: TRBJ2-7
v_call: TRBV6-5
cdr3_aa: CASSYYPGGRGEQYF
cdr3_nt: TGTGCCAGCAGTTACTATCCCGGGGGGAGGGGCGAGCAGTACTTC

d_call: NA
clone_size: many
j_call: TRBJ2-6
v_call: TRBV4-2
cdr3_aa: CASSQVGRGRTGANVLTF
cdr3_nt: TGTGCCAGCAGCCAAGTTGGGAGGGGGCGCACTGGGGCCAACGTCCTGACTTTC

d_call: NA
clone_size: few
j_call: TRBJ2-5
v_call: TRBV7-2
cdr3_aa: CASSLQEKETQYF
cdr3_nt: TGTGCCAGCAGCCTCCAGGAGAAAGAGACCCAGTACTTC

d_call: NA
clone_size: NA
j_call: TRBJ1-1
v_call: TRBV20-1
cdr3_aa: CSASPLAGGVEAFF
cdr3_nt: TGCAGTGCTAGCCCCCTGGCAGGAGGGGTTGAAGCTTTCTTT

d_call: TRBD2
clone_size: few
j_call: TRBJ2-1
v_call: TRBV29-1
cdr3_aa: CSVEPPGLAGTYNEQFF
cdr3_nt: TGCAGCGTTGAACCCCCTGGACTAGCGGGGACCTACAATGAGCAGTTCTTC

d_call: TRBD1
clone_size: NA
j_call: TRBJ1-5
v_call: TRBV6-1
cdr3_aa: CASSAKTGVQGNQPQHF
cdr3_nt: TGTGCCAGCAGTGCCAAGACAGGGGTGCAGGGCAATCAGCCCCAGCATTTT

d_call: NA
clone_size: NA
j_call: TRBJ2-4
v_call: TRBV6-2/TRBV6-3
cdr3_aa: CASSYSLPTIQDF
cdr3_nt: TGTGCCAGCAGTTACTCTCTCCCTACTATTCAGGACTTC

d_call: TRBD1
clone_size: NA
j_call: TRBJ1-5
v_call: TRBV29-1
cdr3_aa: CSVGDRADQPQHF
cdr3_nt: TGCAGCGTCGGAGACAGGGCCGATCAGCCCCAGCATTTT

d_call: NA
clone_size: NA
j_call: TRBJ1-1
v_call: TRBV20-1
cdr3_aa: CSAKRSGDTEAFF
cdr3_nt: TGCAGTGCTAAGAGATCGGGGGACACTGAAGCTTTCTTT

d_call: NA
clone_size: NA
j_call: TRBJ1-4
v_call: TRBV20-1
cdr3_aa: CSARDVRAPGANEKLFF
cdr3_nt: TGCAGTGCTAGAGATGTGAGGGCGCCTGGGGCTAATGAAAAACTGTTTTTT

d_call: NA
clone_size: few
j_call: TRBJ2-5
v_call: TRBV6-2/TRBV6-3
cdr3_aa: CASKIQEETQYF
cdr3_nt: TGTGCCAGCAAGATCCAGGAAGAGACCCAGTACTTC

d_call: NA
clone_size: few
j_call: TRBJ2-7
v_call: TRBV5-5
cdr3_aa: CASSLGGLLDEQYF
cdr3_nt: TGTGCCAGCAGCTTGGGGGGGCTTCTGGACGAGCAGTACTTC

d_call: NA
clone_size: NA
j_call: TRBJ1-4
v_call: TRBV6-1
cdr3_aa: CASSIPQGFQRLRFANEKLFF
cdr3_nt: TGTGCCAGCAGCATCCCGCAGGGTTTTCAAAGGTTGAGGTTTGCTAATGAAAAACTGTTTTTT

d_call: NA
clone_size: NA
j_call: TRBJ1-6
v_call: TRBV10-3
cdr3_aa: CATGRADNSPLHF
cdr3_nt: TGTGCCACCGGTCGGGCTGATAATTCACCCCTCCACTTT

d_call: TRBD1
clone_size: many
j_call: TRBJ1-2
v_call: TRBV7-2
cdr3_aa: CASTPGQGASGYGYTF
cdr3_nt: TGTGCCAGTACCCCGGGACAGGGGGCATCAGGGTATGGCTACACCTTC

d_call: NA
clone_size: few
j_call: TRBJ2-3
v_call: TRBV6-6
cdr3_aa: CASSYVLGNRPDTQYF
cdr3_nt: TGTGCCAGCAGTTACGTACTGGGGAACCGCCCAGATACGCAGTATTTT

d_call: NA
clone_size: NA
j_call: TRBJ2-7
v_call: TRBV20-1
cdr3_aa: CSARVYSAYEQYF
cdr3_nt: TGCAGTGCTAGAGTGTACAGCGCCTACGAGCAGTACTTC

d_call: NA
clone_size: NA
j_call: TRBJ1-2
v_call: TRBV4-3
cdr3_aa: CASSQDLRGEEGGYTF
cdr3_nt: TGCGCCAGCAGCCAAGATTTGAGAGGGGAGGAAGGTGGCTACACCTTC

d_call: NA
clone_size: few
j_call: TRBJ1-1
v_call: TRBV7-6
cdr3_aa: CASSTPTDSQTNTEAFF
cdr3_nt: TGTGCCAGCAGCACTCCGACAGACAGCCAGACGAACACTGAAGCTTTCTTT

d_call: TRBD2
clone_size: NA
j_call: TRBJ2-5
v_call: TRBV7-2
cdr3_aa: CASSFAGLVEKGETQYF
cdr3_nt: TGTGCCAGCAGCTTCGCCGGACTAGTCGAGAAGGGGGAGACCCAGTACTTC

d_call: NA
clone_size: NA
j_call: TRBJ1-2
v_call: TRBV18
cdr3_aa: CASSPPTGAGGYTF
cdr3_nt: TGTGCCAGCTCACCACCGACGGGGGCAGGTGGCTACACCTTC

d_call: NA
clone_size: few
j_call: TRBJ1-4
v_call: TRBV4-2
cdr3_aa: CASSQDGSGGEKRFF
cdr3_nt: TGTGCCAGCAGCCAAGATGGTTCGGGGGGTGAAAAACGGTTTTTT